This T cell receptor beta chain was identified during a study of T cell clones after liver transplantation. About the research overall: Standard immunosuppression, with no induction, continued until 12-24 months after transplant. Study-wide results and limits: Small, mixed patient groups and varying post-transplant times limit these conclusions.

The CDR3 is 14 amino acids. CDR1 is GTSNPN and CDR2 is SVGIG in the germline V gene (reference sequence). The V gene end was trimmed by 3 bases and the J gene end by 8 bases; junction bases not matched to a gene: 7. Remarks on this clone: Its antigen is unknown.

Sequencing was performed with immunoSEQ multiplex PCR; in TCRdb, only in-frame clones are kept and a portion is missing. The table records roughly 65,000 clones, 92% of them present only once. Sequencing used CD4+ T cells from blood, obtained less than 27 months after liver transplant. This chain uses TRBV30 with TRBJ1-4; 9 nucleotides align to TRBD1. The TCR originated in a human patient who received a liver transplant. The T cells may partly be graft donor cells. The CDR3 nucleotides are TGTGCCTGGAGCCCCGGGACAGGGAGGGAAAAACTGTTTTTT. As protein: CAWSPGTGREKLFF.